These T cell receptor beta chains were read from a single sample in a study of blood T cell repertoires in COVID-19. Here immunoSEQ multiplex PCR was the method, and the copy in TCRdb shows in-frame clones only, minus some. The sample shows over 70,000 clones, around 90% of them seen only once. The sequenced sample was peripheral blood. Source of these receptors: a man between 18 and 29 years old with COVID-19, enrolled during active disease. CDR3s include the opening cysteine and the closing phenylalanine or tryptophan. Fields, in order: J gene, D gene, V gene, clone size, CDR3 DNA, CDR3 protein. A D gene is named only where the DNA matches it firmly. Clone size is given for some rows only: seen once, a few or many times, or a class if the clone is expanded.

TRBJ2-3,TRBD2,TRBV9,NA,TGTGCCAGCAGCGTAGCCGGAGGGGTAGCGGGAGGACCCCGCACAGATACGCAGTATTTT,CASSVAGGVAGGPRTDTQYF
TRBJ2-2,NA,TRBV28,once,TGTGCCAGCAGTCCCACAGGGCAGAGGGCCGGGGAGCTGTTTTTT,CASSPTGQRAGELFF
TRBJ1-6,NA,TRBV6-6,NA,TGTGCCAGCAGTTACTCTACGGACAGTCGGTATCCCCTCCACTTT,CASSYSTDSRYPLHF
TRBJ1-5,NA,TRBV21-1,NA,TGTGCCAGCAGCAATAAGGACAGTCCGAATAGCAATCAGCCCCAGCATTTT,CASSNKDSPNSNQPQHF
TRBJ2-5,TRBD1,TRBV5-5,NA,TGTGCCAGCAGCTTGATGGGTACAGGGGCAGAGACCCAGTACTTC,CASSLMGTGAETQYF
TRBJ2-3,NA,TRBV29-1,NA,TGCAGCGTTGAGGAGGACTTCACCACAGATACGCAGTATTTT,CSVEEDFTTDTQYF
TRBJ2-7,NA,TRBV6-1,once,TGTGCCAGCAGTGAAGTCGCCGGAGCCCACGAGCAGTACTTC,CASSEVAGAHEQYF
TRBJ2-1,NA,TRBV7-2,once,TGTGCCAGCAGCTTAGAACTAGCAGGCTACAATGAGCAGTTCTTC,CASSLELAGYNEQFF
TRBJ2-5,NA,TRBV6-5,NA,TGTGCCAGTCAGTCATTCCAAGAGACCCAGTACTTC,CASQSFQETQYF
TRBJ2-7,NA,TRBV5-1,NA,TGCGCCAGCAGCTTGAATGGGAGGTATGGTGGGAACCACGAGCAGTACTTC,CASSLNGRYGGNHEQYF
TRBJ1-3,TRBD1,TRBV5-1,NA,TGCGCCAGCAGCCTACAGACAGGGGGAAACACCATATATTTT,CASSLQTGGNTIYF
TRBJ1-3,TRBD1,TRBV9,few,TGTGCCAGCAGCCCAGGACAGGGGGGCTCTGGAAACACCATATATTTT,CASSPGQGGSGNTIYF
TRBJ1-1,NA,TRBV28,NA,TGTGCCAGCAGAATAGAAGCAGGTTTCCTGAACACTGAAGCTTTCTTT,CASRIEAGFLNTEAFF
TRBJ2-4,TRBD1,TRBV3-1/TRBV3-2,NA,TGTGCCAGCAGTCAACCGCGGGGATCGACGGGACAGGAGTCCAAAAACATTCAGTACTTC,CASSQPRGSTGQESKNIQYF
TRBJ1-4,TRBD1,TRBV5-4,NA,TGTGCCAGCAGCTTAAAGGGACAGTCTAATGAAAAACTGTTTTTT,CASSLKGQSNEKLFF
TRBJ2-3,TRBD2,TRBV9,NA,TGTGCCAGCAGCGTGGGGGAGGGTCCGTCCACAGATACGCAGTATTTT,CASSVGEGPSTDTQYF
TRBJ1-4,NA,TRBV10-3,NA,TGTGCCATCAGTGAGTCTGGTGGGCCAAATGAAAAACTGTTTTTT,CAISESGGPNEKLFF
TRBJ2-2,TRBD1,TRBV15,few,TGTGCCACCAGCAGAGATCGTAGACAGGGTCGGATCTACGGGGAGCTGTTTTTT,CATSRDRRQGRIYGELFF
TRBJ2-3,NA,TRBV19,NA,TGTGCCAGTAGTATAACGACAGGCTTCACAGATACGCAGTATTTT,CASSITTGFTDTQYF
TRBJ2-5,NA,TRBV6-5,NA,TGTGCCAGCAGTTACTCAGGGGCTTTTTACCAAGAGACCCAGTACTTC,CASSYSGAFYQETQYF
TRBJ1-2,NA,TRBV6-5,NA,TGTGCCAGCAGGGACTACCTCCAGTGGGTCTTC,CASRDYLQWVF
TRBJ1-2,TRBD1,TRBV28,NA,TGTGCCAGCAGTCCAAACAGGGGCTACGACTATGGCTACACCTTC,CASSPNRGYDYGYTF
TRBJ2-7,TRBD1,TRBV14,NA,TGTGCCAGCAGCCTCATACAGGGGGCAAGGTACGAGCAGTACTTC,CASSLIQGARYEQYF
TRBJ2-1,NA,TRBV28,NA,TGTGCCAGCAGTTTATATCCCAACAATGAGCAGTTCTTC,CASSLYPNNEQFF
TRBJ2-3,NA,TRBV5-1,NA,TGCGCCAGCAGCTCCTATGCGGATACTAGCACAGATACGCAGTATTTT,CASSSYADTSTDTQYF
TRBJ2-1,TRBD2,TRBV5-1,NA,TGCGCCAGCAGCCGCGGACTAGCGGAGTCGGATGAGCAGTTCTTC,CASSRGLAESDEQFF
TRBJ2-6,TRBD1,TRBV28,NA,TGTGCCAGCAGCGGACAGGGGGTCTGGGGGGCCAACGTCCTGACTTTC,CASSGQGVWGANVLTF
TRBJ2-7,TRBD2,TRBV19,NA,TGTGCCAGTAGTAGCGGGAGGGCATCCTACGAGCAGTACTTC,CASSSGRASYEQYF
TRBJ2-7,NA,TRBV19,NA,TGTGCCAGTAGTCCGGGAATCCCCTACGAGCAGTACTTC,CASSPGIPYEQYF
TRBJ1-2,NA,TRBV28,NA,TGTGCCAGCAGCCACCTGTTTCCTTACCGCAGGCAGAACTATGGCTACACCTTC,CASSHLFPYRRQNYGYTF
TRBJ2-7,NA,TRBV7-8,NA,TGTGCCAGCAGCATCCCCCGGGACAACTACGAGCAGTACTTC,CASSIPRDNYEQYF
TRBJ2-7,NA,TRBV10-3,NA,TGTGCCATCAGTGAGGGGGGAGCGGGCCCCTACGAGCAGTACTTC,CAISEGGAGPYEQYF
TRBJ2-2,TRBD2,TRBV9,NA,TGTGCCAGCAGCCCCCCGGAGCGGGGGACCACCGGGGAGCTGTTTTTT,CASSPPERGTTGELFF
TRBJ2-1,TRBD1,TRBV20-1,NA,TGCAGTGCTAGGGAAGGGGGCGAGCAGTTCTTC,CSAREGGEQFF
TRBJ2-2,NA,TRBV6-2/TRBV6-3,NA,TGTGCCAGCAGCCCCCGAGGTGAGACCGGGGAGCTGTTTTTT,CASSPRGETGELFF
TRBJ1-2,NA,TRBV2,NA,TGTGCCAGCAGTTTAGGGGGTACGAACTATGGCTACACCTTC,CASSLGGTNYGYTF
TRBJ1-1,TRBD1,TRBV9,NA,TGTGCCAGCAGCCCGACAGGGGGCACTGAAGCTTTCTTT,CASSPTGGTEAFF
TRBJ2-3,NA,TRBV27,NA,TGTGCCAGCAGTTTAAGGGACTCCCTCGCAGATACGCAGTATTTT,CASSLRDSLADTQYF
TRBJ2-3,NA,TRBV7-9,once,TGTGCCAGCAGCCCCTTAGGGGGAGATCCCCCAGATACGCAGTATTTT,CASSPLGGDPPDTQYF
TRBJ2-7,TRBD2,TRBV4-1,NA,TGCGCCAGCAGCCACGGGACTAGCGGGAGGGCAGGGCGATACGAGCAGTACTTC,CASSHGTSGRAGRYEQYF
TRBJ1-4,NA,TRBV5-5,NA,TGTGCCAGCAGCTCGCCCGGGACCGGAGGGGAAAAACTGCTTTTT,CASSSPGTGGEKLLF
TRBJ2-7,TRBD1,TRBV7-2,NA,TGTGCCAGCAGCTCACCGGACAGGGGGGTTGGCGAGCAGTACTTC,CASSSPDRGVGEQYF
TRBJ1-2,TRBD1,TRBV4-3,few,TGCGCCAGCAGCCAAGAGCTGACAGGGGTTCACTATGGCTACACCTTC,CASSQELTGVHYGYTF
TRBJ1-2,NA,TRBV30,few,TGTGCCTGGAGTAAAACGGTGGGCAGGGGTTATGGCTACACCTTC,CAWSKTVGRGYGYTF
TRBJ2-3,NA,TRBV7-3,NA,TGTGCCAGCAGCAGTACTAGAACATCAGATACGCAGTATTTT,CASSSTRTSDTQYF
TRBJ1-1,NA,TRBV28,NA,TGTGCCAGCAACGGAAGGGGCGGGGGGAACACTGAAGCTTTCTTT,CASNGRGGGNTEAFF
TRBJ2-1,NA,TRBV6-5,NA,TGTGCCAGCACCCTGGGCCATGAGCAGTTCTTC,CASTLGHEQFF
TRBJ1-4,NA,TRBV7-9,NA,TGTGCCAGCAGCTATAGCGGGTCAACTAATGAAAAACTGCTTTTT,CASSYSGSTNEKLLF
TRBJ2-7,TRBD2,TRBV28,few,TGTGCCAGCAGTTTGAGGTTGTGGAGCGGGAGTGCGTACTTC,CASSLRLWSGSAYF
TRBJ2-1,TRBD2,TRBV5-1,NA,TGCGCCAGTGGAGCGGGAGAAACCGACAATGAGCAGTTCTTC,CASGAGETDNEQFF
TRBJ2-1,TRBD2,TRBV6-2/TRBV6-3,NA,TGTGCCAGCAGTTCGCCGACTAGCGGGAGTCTCTCGGGGCAGTTCTTC,CASSSPTSGSLSGQFF
TRBJ2-7,TRBD2,TRBV11-2,once,TGTGCCAGCAGCCCGTTTTGGGATAGCGGGACCGAGCAGTACTTC,CASSPFWDSGTEQYF
TRBJ2-7,NA,TRBV19,NA,TGTGCCAGTAGTATAGGAGGCAGTGATTACTACGAGCAGTACTTC,CASSIGGSDYYEQYF
TRBJ2-5,TRBD1,TRBV30,NA,TGTGCCTGGGGGCCGGGACAGGGGGCCGGGGGCCCCCAGTACTTC,CAWGPGQGAGGPQYF
TRBJ1-2,NA,TRBV9,NA,TGTGCCAGCAGCCCACGACTCCGGGGGGATGGCTACACCTTC,CASSPRLRGDGYTF